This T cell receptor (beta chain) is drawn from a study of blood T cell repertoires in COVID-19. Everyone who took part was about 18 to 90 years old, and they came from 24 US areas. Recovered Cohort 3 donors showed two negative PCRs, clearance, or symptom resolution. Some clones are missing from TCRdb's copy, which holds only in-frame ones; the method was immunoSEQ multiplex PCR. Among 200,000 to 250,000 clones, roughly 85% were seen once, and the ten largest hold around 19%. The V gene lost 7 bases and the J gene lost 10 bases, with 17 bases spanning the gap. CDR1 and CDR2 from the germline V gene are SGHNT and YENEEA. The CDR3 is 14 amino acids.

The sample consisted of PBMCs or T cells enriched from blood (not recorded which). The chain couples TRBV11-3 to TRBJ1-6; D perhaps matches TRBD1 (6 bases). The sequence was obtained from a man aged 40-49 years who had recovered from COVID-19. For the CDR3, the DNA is TGTGCCAGCACCCGTCAGGGGCTACGCTCACCCCTCCACTTT. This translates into CASTRQGLRSPLHF.